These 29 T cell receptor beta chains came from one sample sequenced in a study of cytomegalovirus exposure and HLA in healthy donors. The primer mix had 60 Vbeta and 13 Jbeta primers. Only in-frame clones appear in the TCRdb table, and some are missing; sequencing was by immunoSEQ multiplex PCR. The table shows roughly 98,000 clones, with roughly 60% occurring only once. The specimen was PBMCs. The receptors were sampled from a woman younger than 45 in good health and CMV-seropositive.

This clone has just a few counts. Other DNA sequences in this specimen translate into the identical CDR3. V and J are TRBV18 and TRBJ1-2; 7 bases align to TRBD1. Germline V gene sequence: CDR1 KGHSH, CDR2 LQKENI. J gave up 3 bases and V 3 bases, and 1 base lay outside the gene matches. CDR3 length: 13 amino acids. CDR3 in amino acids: CASSPDRDYGYTF. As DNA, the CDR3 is TGTGCCAGCTCACCCGACAGGGACTATGGCTACACCTTC.

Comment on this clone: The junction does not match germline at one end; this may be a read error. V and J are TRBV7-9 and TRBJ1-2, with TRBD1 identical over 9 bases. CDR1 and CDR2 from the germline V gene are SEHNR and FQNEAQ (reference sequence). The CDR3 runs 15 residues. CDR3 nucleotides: TGTTCCAGCAGCTTTGCGGTGACAGGGGGTTATGGCTACACCTTC. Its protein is CSSSFAVTGGYGYTF.

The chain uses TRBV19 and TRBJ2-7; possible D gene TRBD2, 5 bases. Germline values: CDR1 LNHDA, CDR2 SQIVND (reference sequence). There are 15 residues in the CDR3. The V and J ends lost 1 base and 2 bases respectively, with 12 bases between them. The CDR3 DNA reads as TGTGCCAGTAGTATAGGGGGAGAGGCTCCCTACGAGCAGTACTTC. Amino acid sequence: CASSIGGEAPYEQYF.

For the CDR3, the DNA is TGCGCCAGCAGCCAAGGACAGGGGGCGATCGGCTACACCTTC. Its translation: CASSQGQGAIGYTF. V and J are TRBV4-3 and TRBJ1-2; TRBD1 matches at 10 bases. Germline trimming cut 1 base from V and 8 bases from J; bases unmatched to any gene: 4. The CDR3 is made up of 14 amino acids. CDR1 is LGHNA and CDR2 is YSLEER in the germline V gene.

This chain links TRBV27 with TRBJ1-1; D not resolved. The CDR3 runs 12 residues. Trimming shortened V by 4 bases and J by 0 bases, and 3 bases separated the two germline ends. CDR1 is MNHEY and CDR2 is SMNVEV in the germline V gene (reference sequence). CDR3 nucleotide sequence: TGTGCCAGCAGTTCAGTGAACACTGAAGCTTTCTTT. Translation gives CASSSVNTEAFF.

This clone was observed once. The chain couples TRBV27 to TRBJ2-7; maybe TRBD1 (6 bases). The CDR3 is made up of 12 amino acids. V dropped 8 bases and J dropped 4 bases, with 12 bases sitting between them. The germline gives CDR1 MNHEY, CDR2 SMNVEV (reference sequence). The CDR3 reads CASHGQSYEQYF. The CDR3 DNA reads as TGTGCCAGCCACGGACAGTCATACGAGCAGTACTTC.

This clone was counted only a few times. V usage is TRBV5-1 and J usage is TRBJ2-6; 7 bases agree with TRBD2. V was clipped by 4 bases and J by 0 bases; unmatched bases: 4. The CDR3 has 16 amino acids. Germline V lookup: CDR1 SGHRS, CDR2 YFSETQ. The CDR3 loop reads CASSHRGDSGANVLTF. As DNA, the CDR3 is TGCGCCAGCAGCCACCGGGGGGACTCTGGGGCCAACGTCCTGACTTTC.

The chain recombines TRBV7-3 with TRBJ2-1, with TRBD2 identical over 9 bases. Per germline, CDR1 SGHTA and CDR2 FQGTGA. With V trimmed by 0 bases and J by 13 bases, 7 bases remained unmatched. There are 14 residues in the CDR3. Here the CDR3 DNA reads TGTGCCAGCAGCTTAACCGGGACTAGCCTCGCCCAGTTCTTC. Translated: CASSLTGTSLAQFF.

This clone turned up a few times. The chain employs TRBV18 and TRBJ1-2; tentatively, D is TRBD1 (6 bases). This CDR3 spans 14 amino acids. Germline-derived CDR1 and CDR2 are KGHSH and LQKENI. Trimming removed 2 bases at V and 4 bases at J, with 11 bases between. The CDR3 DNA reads TGTGCCAGCTCACCAGCCACAGGGCCCTATGGCTACACCTTC. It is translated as CASSPATGPYGYTF. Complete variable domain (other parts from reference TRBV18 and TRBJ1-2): NAGVMQNPRHLVRRRGQEARLRCSPMKGHSHVYWYRQLPEEGLKFMVYLQKENIIDESGMPKERFSAEFPKEGPSILRIQQVVRGDSAAYFCASSPATGPYGYTFGSGTRLTVV.

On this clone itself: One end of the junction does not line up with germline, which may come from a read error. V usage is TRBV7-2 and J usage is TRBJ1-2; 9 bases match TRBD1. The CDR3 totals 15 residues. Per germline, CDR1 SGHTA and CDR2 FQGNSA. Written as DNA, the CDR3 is TGTGCCAGCAGCTTAGGGACAGGGGTTAACTATGGCTACCCCTTC. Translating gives CASSLGTGVNYGYPF.

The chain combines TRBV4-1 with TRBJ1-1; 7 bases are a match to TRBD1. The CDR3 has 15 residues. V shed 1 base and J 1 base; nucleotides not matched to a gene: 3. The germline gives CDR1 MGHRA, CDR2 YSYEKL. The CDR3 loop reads CASSQAGTANTEAFF. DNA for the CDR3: TGCGCCAGCAGCCAAGCCGGGACAGCGAACACTGAAGCTTTCTTT.

The CDR3 region is CASSNQLGTALTTYNEQFF. CDR3 in DNA: TGTGCCAGCAGCAATCAACTCGGGACAGCGCTAACCACCTACAATGAGCAGTTCTTC. This chain joins TRBV9 and TRBJ2-1; TRBD1 matches at 7 bases. This CDR3 has 19 residues. CDR1 is SGDLS and CDR2 is YYNGEE in the germline V gene. V shed 4 bases and J 2 bases; nucleotides not matched to a gene: 18.

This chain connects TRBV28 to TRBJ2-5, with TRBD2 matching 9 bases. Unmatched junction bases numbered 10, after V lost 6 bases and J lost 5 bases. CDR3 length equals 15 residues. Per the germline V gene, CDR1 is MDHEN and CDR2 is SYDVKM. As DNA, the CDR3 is TGTGCCAGCAGCCGCCTGAATAGCGGGGGTGAGACCCAGTACTTC. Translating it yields CASSRLNSGGETQYF.

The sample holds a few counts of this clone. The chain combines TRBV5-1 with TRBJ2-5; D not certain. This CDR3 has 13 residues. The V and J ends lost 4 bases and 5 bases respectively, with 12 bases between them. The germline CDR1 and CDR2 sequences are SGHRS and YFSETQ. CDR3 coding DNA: TGCGCCAGCAGCCCTTCAAAAACTGAGACCCAGTACTTC. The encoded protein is CASSPSKTETQYF.

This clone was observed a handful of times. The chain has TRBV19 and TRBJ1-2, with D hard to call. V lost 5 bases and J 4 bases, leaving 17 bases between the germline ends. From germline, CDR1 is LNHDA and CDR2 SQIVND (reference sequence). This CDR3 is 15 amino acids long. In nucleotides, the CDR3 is TGTGCCAGTAGTGGACCTGGGAGGCAGTTCTATGGCTACACCTTC. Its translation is CASSGPGRQFYGYTF.

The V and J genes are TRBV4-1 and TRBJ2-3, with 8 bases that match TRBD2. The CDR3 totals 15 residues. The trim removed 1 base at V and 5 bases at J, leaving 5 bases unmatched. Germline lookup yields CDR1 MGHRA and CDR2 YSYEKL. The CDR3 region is CASSQGRGGLDTQYF. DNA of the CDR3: TGCGCCAGCAGCCAAGGTCGCGGGGGGCTAGATACGCAGTATTTT.

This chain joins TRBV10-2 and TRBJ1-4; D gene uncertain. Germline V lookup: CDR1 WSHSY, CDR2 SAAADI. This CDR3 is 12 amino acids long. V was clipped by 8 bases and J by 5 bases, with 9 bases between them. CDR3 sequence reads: CASAQLNEKLFF. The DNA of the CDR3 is TGCGCCAGCGCCCAGTTGAATGAAAAACTGTTTTTT.

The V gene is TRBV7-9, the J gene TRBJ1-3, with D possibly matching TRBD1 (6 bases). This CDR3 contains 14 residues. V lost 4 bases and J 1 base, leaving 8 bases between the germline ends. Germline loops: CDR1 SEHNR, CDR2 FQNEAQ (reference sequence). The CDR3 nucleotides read TGTGCCAGCAGCTCCCAGGGGTCTGGAAACACCATATATTTT. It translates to CASSSQGSGNTIYF.

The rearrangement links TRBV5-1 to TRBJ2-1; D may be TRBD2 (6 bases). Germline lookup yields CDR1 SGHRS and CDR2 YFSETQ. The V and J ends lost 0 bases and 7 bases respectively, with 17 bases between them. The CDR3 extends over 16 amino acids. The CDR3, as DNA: TGCGCCAGCAGCTTGGCCGGGGGTATCCCGGGTAATGAGCAGTTCTTC. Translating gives CASSLAGGIPGNEQFF.

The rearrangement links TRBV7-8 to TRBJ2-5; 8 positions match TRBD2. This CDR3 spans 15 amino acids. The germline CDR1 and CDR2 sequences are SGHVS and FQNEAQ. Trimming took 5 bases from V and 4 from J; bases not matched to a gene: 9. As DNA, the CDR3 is TGTGCCAGCAGCCAACTCGGGGGGGCAGGAGAGACCCAGTACTTC. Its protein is CASSQLGGAGETQYF.

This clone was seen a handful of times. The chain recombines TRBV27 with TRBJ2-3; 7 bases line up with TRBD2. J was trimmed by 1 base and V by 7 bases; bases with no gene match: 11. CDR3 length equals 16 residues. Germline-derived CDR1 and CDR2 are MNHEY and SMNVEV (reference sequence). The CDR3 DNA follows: TGTGCCAGCACGCCCTTCGGGCTAGCGGGCACAGATACGCAGTATTTT. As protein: CASTPFGLAGTDTQYF.

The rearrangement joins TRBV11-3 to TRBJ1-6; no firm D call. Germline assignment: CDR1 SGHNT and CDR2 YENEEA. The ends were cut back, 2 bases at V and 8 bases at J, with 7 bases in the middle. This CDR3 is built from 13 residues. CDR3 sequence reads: CASSLSTDSPLHF. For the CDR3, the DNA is TGTGCCAGCAGCTTATCTACCGATTCACCCCTCCACTTT. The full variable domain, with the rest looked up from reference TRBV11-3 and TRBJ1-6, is EAGVVQSPRYKIIEKKQPVAFWCNPISGHNTLYWYLQNLGQGPELLIRYENEEAVDDSQLPKDRFSAERLKGVDSTLKIQPAELGDSAVYLCASSLSTDSPLHFGNGTRLTVT.

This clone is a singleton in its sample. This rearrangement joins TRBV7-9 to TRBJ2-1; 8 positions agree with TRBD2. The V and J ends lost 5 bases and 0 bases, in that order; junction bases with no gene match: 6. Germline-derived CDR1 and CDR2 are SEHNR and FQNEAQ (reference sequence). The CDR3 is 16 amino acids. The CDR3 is CASSTIAGSSYNEQFF. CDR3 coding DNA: TGTGCCAGCAGCACAATAGCGGGGAGCTCCTACAATGAGCAGTTCTTC. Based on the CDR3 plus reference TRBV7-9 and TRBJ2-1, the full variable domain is DTGVSQNPRHKITKRGQNVTFRCDPISEHNRLYWYRQTLGQGPEFLTYFQNEAQLEKSRLLSDRFSAERPKGSFSTLEIQRTEQGDSAMYLCASSTIAGSSYNEQFFGPGTRLTVL.

The DNA of the CDR3 is TGTGCCAGTAGCTGGGGGGGGCCGAACACCGGGGAGCTGTTTTTT. It specifies CASSWGGPNTGELFF. This chain uses TRBV19 with TRBJ2-2; TRBD2 might be the D (7 bases). Germline lookup yields CDR1 LNHDA and CDR2 SQIVND (reference sequence). This CDR3 region has 15 residues. V was shortened by 6 bases and J by 0 bases, with 11 bases between the two germline ends.

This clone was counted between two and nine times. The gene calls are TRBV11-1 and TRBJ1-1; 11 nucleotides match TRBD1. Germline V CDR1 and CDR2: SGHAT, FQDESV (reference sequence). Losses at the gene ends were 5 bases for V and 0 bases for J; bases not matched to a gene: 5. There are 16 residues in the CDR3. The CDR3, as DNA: TGTGCCAGCAGCGGGGACAGGGGGGCCATGAACACTGAAGCTTTCTTT. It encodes CASSGDRGAMNTEAFF.

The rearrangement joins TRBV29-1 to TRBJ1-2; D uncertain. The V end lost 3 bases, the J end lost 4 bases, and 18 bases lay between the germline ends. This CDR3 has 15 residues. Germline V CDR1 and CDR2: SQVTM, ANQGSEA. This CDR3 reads CSVEISGESFYGYTF. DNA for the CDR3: TGCAGCGTTGAGATCAGTGGGGAGTCCTTCTATGGCTACACCTTC.

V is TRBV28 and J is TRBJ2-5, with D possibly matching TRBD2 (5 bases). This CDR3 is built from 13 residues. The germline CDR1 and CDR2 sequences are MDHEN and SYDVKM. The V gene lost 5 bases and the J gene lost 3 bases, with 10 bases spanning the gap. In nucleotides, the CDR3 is TGTGCCAGCAGTCCCGGGATGGAAGAGACCCAGTACTTC. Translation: CASSPGMEETQYF.

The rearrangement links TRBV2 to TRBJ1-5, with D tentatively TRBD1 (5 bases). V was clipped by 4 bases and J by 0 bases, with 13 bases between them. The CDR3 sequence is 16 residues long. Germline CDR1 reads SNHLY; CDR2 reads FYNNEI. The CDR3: CASSAAGMYSNQPQHF. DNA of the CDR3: TGTGCCAGCAGTGCCGCAGGGATGTATAGCAATCAGCCCCAGCATTTT.

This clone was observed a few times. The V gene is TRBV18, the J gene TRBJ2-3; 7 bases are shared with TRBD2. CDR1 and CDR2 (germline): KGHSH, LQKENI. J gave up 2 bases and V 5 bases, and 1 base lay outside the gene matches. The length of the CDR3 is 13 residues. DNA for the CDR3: TGTGCCAGCTCAGCGGGAGTCACAGATACGCAGTATTTT. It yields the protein CASSAGVTDTQYF.